One sample yielded the 22 T cell receptor beta chains listed below, sequenced in a study of CD8 T cells in ankylosing spondylitis. TCRdb itself ran the 5' RACE reads through MiXCR, one entry per CDR3 protein. The sample carries approximately 46,000 distinct CDR3 sequences, around 10% recorded once. The sample taken for sequencing was blood, either unsorted or a sorted T cell fraction (not recorded which). These receptors came from a male donor with ankylosing spondylitis or in good health (not recorded which).

In this sample, this clonotype turned up many times. The V gene is TRBV27, the J gene TRBJ2-5; 7 bases map to TRBD2. This CDR3 is built from 15 residues. Germline CDR1 reads MNHEY; CDR2 reads SMNVEV (reference sequence). Trimming at V came to 8 bases and at J to 2 bases, leaving 11 bases not matched to a gene. CDR3 nucleotides: TGTGCCAGCGGGGGGGGGTTGGGACCTCAAGAGACCCAGTACTTC. Translated: CASGGGLGPQETQYF.

The V call is TRBV6-1, the J call TRBJ1-6, with TRBD1 matching over 11 bases. J lost 7 bases, V lost 7 bases, and 6 bases had no gene match. In germline, CDR1 is MNHNS, CDR2 SASEGT. The CDR3 sequence is 15 residues long. The CDR3 protein is CASKDRGRRNSPLHF. The CDR3 bases are TGTGCCAGCAAGGACAGGGGGCGAAGGAATTCACCCCTCCACTTT.

There are many counts of this clonotype. The chain recombines TRBV19 with TRBJ2-7, with a tentative D call TRBD1 (5 bases). CDR3 length: 17 amino acids. V was pared by 0 bases and J by 6 bases, with 21 bases between. In germline, CDR1 is LNHDA, CDR2 SQIVND (reference sequence). This CDR3 reads CASSIDHGRDLSGEQYF. The CDR3 nucleotides are TGTGCCAGTAGTATAGATCACGGCAGGGATTTATCTGGCGAGCAGTACTTC.

At least ten counts were recorded for this clonotype. The chain recombines TRBV2 with TRBJ2-5; 7 nucleotides line up with TRBD2. V dropped 4 bases and J dropped 7; count of bases not matched to a gene: 6. The CDR3 consists of 13 residues. Germline V gene data show CDR1 as SNHLY and CDR2 as FYNNEI. Here the CDR3 reads CASSGGGIGTQYF. In DNA form, the CDR3 reads TGTGCCAGCAGTGGCGGGGGTATCGGGACCCAGTACTTC.

This clonotype showed up many times. The chain joins TRBV6-1 to TRBJ2-7; 7 bases align to TRBD1. The CDR3 extends over 16 amino acids. Germline V gene data show CDR1 as MNHNS and CDR2 as SASEGT. V was pared by 6 bases and J by 2 bases, with 13 bases of the junction left unmatched. CDR3 in amino acids: CASRSTTGADTYEQYF. The CDR3 DNA reads TGTGCCAGCAGATCCACCACAGGGGCCGATACCTACGAGCAGTACTTC.

A remark on this clonotype: Since a much larger clone is just one base distant, this may be a read error. The chain carries TRBV7-8 and TRBJ1-6; possible D gene TRBD1, 5 bases. Germline V gene sequence: CDR1 SGHVS, CDR2 FQNEAQ. The CDR3 has 16 residues. CDR3 DNA: TGTGCCAGGAGCTGGTTTCGGGACCGCTTAGGGACACCCCTCCACTTT. The encoded protein is CARSWFRDRLGTPLHF.

This clonotype has a count of ten or more. The chain carries TRBV5-1 and TRBJ1-3, with D possibly TRBD1 on 6 matching bases. V was cut by 1 base and J by 2 bases, with 13 bases left in between. This CDR3 region has 16 residues. CDR1 is SGHRS, CDR2 YFSETQ, per germline. The CDR3 nucleotides read TGCGCCAGCAGCTTGAACCCAGGGGACCCTGGAAACACCATATATTTT. This gives the protein CASSLNPGDPGNTIYF.

The chain joins TRBV2 to TRBJ2-1; D is unresolved. The CDR3 is made up of 14 amino acids. Looked up from germline, CDR1 is SNHLY and CDR2 is FYNNEI. V was cut by 4 bases and J by 2 bases, with 9 bases left in between. CDR3 sequence: CASSGRAPYNEQFF. CDR3 bases: TGTGCCAGCAGTGGAAGGGCCCCCTACAATGAGCAGTTCTTC.

This clonotype occurred many times. This rearrangement joins TRBV5-1 to TRBJ1-4; D remains ambiguous. Germline lookup yields CDR1 SGHRS and CDR2 YFSETQ. This CDR3 contains 14 residues. Trimming left V 0 bases short and J 4 bases short, with 7 bases between. CDR3 sequence reads: CASSLGTVNEKLFF. The CDR3 bases are TGCGCCAGCAGCTTGGGCACGGTTAATGAAAAACTGTTTTTT.

This clonotype was seen many times. This rearrangement joins TRBV5-5 to TRBJ1-5; no reliable D call. Deletions cut 0 bases from V and 1 base from J, with 8 bases between. CDR1 is SGHKS and CDR2 is YYEKEE in the germline V gene (reference sequence). This CDR3 contains 15 residues. CDR3 residues: CASSLAVGSNQPQHF. DNA for the CDR3: TGTGCCAGCAGCTTGGCCGTAGGGAGCAATCAGCCCCAGCATTTT.

This clonotype was seen ten or more times. The chain is built from TRBV27 and TRBJ1-2, with D possibly being TRBD1 (5 bases). The V gene's germline CDR1 is MNHEY and CDR2 SMNVEV (reference sequence). Trimming removed 6 bases at V and 1 base at J, with 15 bases between. There are 15 residues in the CDR3. CDR3 region: CASRDGGEVNYGYTF. The CDR3 DNA reads TGTGCCAGCAGGGACGGAGGGGAGGTTAACTATGGCTACACCTTC.

V usage is TRBV9 and J usage is TRBJ2-7; maybe TRBD2 (5 bases). V was cut by 0 bases and J by 6 bases, with 10 bases left in between. CDR1 and CDR2 from the germline V gene are SGDLS and YYNGEE. The CDR3 loop spans 13 amino acids. The CDR3 loop reads CASSVVPGGEQYF. The CDR3 DNA reads TGTGCCAGCAGCGTAGTACCCGGAGGCGAGCAGTACTTC.

This clonotype appeared many times. This chain links TRBV5-1 with TRBJ2-7; 7 bases match TRBD1. The CDR3 has 16 residues. Germline V lookup: CDR1 SGHRS, CDR2 YFSETQ. Trimming at V came to 4 bases and at J to 8 bases, leaving 18 bases not matched to a gene. The CDR3: CASSGEPGQTLTQQYF. CDR3 nucleotide sequence: TGCGCCAGCAGCGGCGAACCGGGACAGACTCTTACGCAGCAGTACTTC.

This clonotype came up many times. V is TRBV29-1 and J is TRBJ2-5; weak D call: TRBD2 (6 bases). CDR1 SQVTM and CDR2 ANQGSEA come from the germline V gene. The V and J ends lost 4 bases and 5 bases respectively, with 11 bases between them. The CDR3 loop spans 12 amino acids. The CDR3 DNA reads TGCAGCGTTGCATCCAGCGGGGAGACCCAGTACTTC. Protein product: CSVASSGETQYF.

This chain connects TRBV4-2 to TRBJ2-3, with 12 nucleotides matching TRBD2. CDR1 is LGHNA and CDR2 is YNFKEQ in the germline V gene. The V segment lost 0 bases and the J segment 5 bases; nucleotides outside the gene matches: 3. The CDR3 sequence is 16 residues long. DNA for the CDR3: TGTGCCAGCAGCCAAGATCTAGCGGGGGGGCAAGATACGCAGTATTTT. Translated: CASSQDLAGGQDTQYF.

About this clonotype: A much bigger clone sits one base away, suggesting this may be a read error. The rearrangement links TRBV12-3 or TRBV12-4 to TRBJ1-1; D is unclear. Trimming took 6 bases from V and 6 from J, leaving 17 bases between them. The CDR3 runs 14 residues. The CDR3 bases are TGTGCCAGCAGAACCAAAGCTGCGGGCCCTGAAGCTTTCTTT. Encoded protein: CASRTKAAGPEAFF.

This clonotype was counted a few times. This sequence joins TRBV5-1 and TRBJ2-1; the D call may be TRBD1 or TRBD2 (5 bases each). This CDR3 has 12 residues. V lost 4 bases and J 9 bases, leaving 11 bases between the germline ends. From germline, CDR1 is SGHRS and CDR2 YFSETQ. CDR3 coding DNA: TGCGCCAGCAGCCATGAGGGGCGTGAGCAGTTCTTC. Protein: CASSHEGREQFF.

The chain carries TRBV10-3 and TRBJ2-3; 9 bases align to TRBD1. Germline V gives CDR1 ENHRY, CDR2 SYGVKD. V gave up 0 bases and J gave up 4 bases; unmatched junction bases: 11. The CDR3 contains 18 residues. The CDR3 loop reads CAISESIWDRVSADTQYF. The CDR3 DNA follows: TGTGCCATCAGTGAGTCGATATGGGACAGGGTGTCTGCAGATACGCAGTATTTT.

This clonotype has only a few counts. The rearrangement joins TRBV29-1 to TRBJ1-2; D ambiguous. V was pared by 3 bases and J by 8 bases, with 7 bases between. This CDR3 comprises 10 residues. Per the germline V gene, CDR1 is SQVTM and CDR2 is ANQGSEA. Here the CDR3 reads CSVEIGGYTF. In DNA form, the CDR3 reads TGCAGCGTTGAGATCGGAGGCTACACCTTC.

The gene calls are TRBV5-1 and TRBJ2-5; no firm D call. Germline values: CDR1 SGHRS, CDR2 YFSETQ. This CDR3 region has 14 residues. Trimming stripped 0 bases from V and 3 bases from J, with 9 bases between. The CDR3 here is CASSLVTSKETQYF. The DNA of the CDR3 is TGCGCCAGCAGCTTGGTCACTTCCAAAGAGACCCAGTACTTC.

For this clonotype: A junction end diverges from the germline sequence, so it may reflect a read error. The rearrangement joins TRBV12-3 or TRBV12-4 to TRBJ2-4; 7 nucleotides agree with TRBD2. This CDR3 is 12 amino acids long. The CDR3 is CASSLERGRTDF. CDR3 bases: TGTGCCAGCAGTTTAGAGCGGGGACGAACGGACTTC.

This clonotype was picked up many times. At one of its ends the junction is not consistent with the germline gene, which may arise from a read error. V is TRBV7-9 and J is TRBJ2-7; maybe TRBD1 (6 bases). This CDR3 is built from 14 residues. Germline lookup yields CDR1 SEHNR and CDR2 FQNEAQ (reference sequence). The CDR3 region is CASSPGDTPTRVGF. DNA of the CDR3: TGTGCCAGCAGCCCAGGGGACACCCCGACGAGGGTAGGCTTC.